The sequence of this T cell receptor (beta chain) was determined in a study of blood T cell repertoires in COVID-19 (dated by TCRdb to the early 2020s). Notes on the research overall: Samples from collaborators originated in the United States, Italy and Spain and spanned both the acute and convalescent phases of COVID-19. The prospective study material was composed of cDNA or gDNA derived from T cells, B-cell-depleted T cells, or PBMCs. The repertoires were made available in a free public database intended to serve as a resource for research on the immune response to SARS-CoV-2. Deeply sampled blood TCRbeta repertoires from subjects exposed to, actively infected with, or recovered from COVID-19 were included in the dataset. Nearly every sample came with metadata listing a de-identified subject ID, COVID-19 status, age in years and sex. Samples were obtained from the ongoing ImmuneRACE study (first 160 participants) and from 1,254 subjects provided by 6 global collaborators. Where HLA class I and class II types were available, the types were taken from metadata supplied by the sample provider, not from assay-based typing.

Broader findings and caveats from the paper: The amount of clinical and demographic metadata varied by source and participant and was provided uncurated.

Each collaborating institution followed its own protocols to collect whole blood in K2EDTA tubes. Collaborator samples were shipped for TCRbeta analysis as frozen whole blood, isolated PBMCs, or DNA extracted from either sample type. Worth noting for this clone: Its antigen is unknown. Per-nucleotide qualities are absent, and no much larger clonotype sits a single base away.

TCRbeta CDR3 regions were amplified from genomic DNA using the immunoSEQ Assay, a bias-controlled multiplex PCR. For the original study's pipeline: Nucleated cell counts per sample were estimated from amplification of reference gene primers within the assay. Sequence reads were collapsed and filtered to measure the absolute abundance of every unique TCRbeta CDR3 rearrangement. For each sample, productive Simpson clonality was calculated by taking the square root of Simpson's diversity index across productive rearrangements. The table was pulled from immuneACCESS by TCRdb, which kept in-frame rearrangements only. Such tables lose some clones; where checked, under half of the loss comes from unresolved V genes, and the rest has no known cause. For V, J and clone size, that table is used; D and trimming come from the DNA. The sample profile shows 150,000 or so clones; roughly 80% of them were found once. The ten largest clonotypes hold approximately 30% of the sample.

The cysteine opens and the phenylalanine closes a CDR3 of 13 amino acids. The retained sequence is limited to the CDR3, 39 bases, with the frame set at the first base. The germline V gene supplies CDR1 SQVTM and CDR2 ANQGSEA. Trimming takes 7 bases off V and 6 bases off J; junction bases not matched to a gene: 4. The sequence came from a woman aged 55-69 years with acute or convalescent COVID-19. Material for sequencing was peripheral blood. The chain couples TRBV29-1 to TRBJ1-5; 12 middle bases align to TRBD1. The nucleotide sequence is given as TGCAGCGCGGGGACAGGGGGCCGTCAGCCCCAGCATTTT. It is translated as CSAGTGGRQPQHF.